This T cell receptor (beta chain) was sequenced during a study of beta chain features in type 1 diabetes. All of the isolated RNA was reverse transcribed, so expressed TCRB transcripts were sequenced. Using immunoSEQ multiplex PCR, the repertoire was profiled, and TCRdb retains in-frame clones only, with some absent. The data show around 340,000 clones, about a tenth seen once. Comment on this clone: Antigen specificity is unknown.

Trimming removed 0 bases at V and 5 bases at J, with 11 bases between. The germline V gene encodes CDR1 SGHDT and CDR2 YYEEEE. The CDR3 is 14 amino acids. Study-wide results and limits: A PCR bias possibly favoring shorter templates would apply equally to patients and controls. Type 1 diabetes patients had moderately but significantly shorter TCRB CDR3s in all four CD4+ subsets. At VDJ recombination sites, type 1 diabetes patients had fewer insertions and more deleted nucleotides. Whether HLA type influences TCRB rearrangement remained unresolved here.

This TCR derives from a young man with type 1 diabetes. V and J are TRBV5-6 and TRBJ2-5; D remains unclear. The sequencing input was central memory CD4+ T cells from blood. As DNA, the CDR3 is TGTGCCAGCAGCTTGGTGACACTGGGGGAGACCCAGTACTTC. It codes for CASSLVTLGETQYF.